This TCR beta chain is drawn from a study of blood T cell repertoires in COVID-19 (TCRdb year 2020). The study in broad terms: Collaborator samples came from the United States, Italy and Spain and covered acute and convalescent phases of COVID-19. A de-identified subject ID, COVID-19 status, age in years and sex were almost always included in the sample metadata. HLA class I and class II types, where available, came from metadata supplied by the sample provider rather than from assay-based typing. Samples came from the ongoing ImmuneRACE study (first 160 participants) plus 1,254 subjects from 6 global collaborators. The repertoires were made available in a free public database intended to serve as a resource for research on the immune response to SARS-CoV-2. The material from the prospective study consisted of cDNA or gDNA derived from T cells, B-cell-depleted T cells, or PBMCs. Subjects who had been exposed to COVID-19, were actively infected with it, or had recovered from it provided the deeply sampled blood TCRbeta repertoires that made up the dataset.

Whole blood was collected in K2EDTA tubes by collaborating institutions according to the institutions' own protocols. Collaborator samples were shipped for TCRbeta analysis as frozen whole blood, isolated PBMCs, or DNA extracted from either sample type. The immunoSEQ Assay, a bias-controlled multiplex PCR, was used to amplify TCRbeta CDR3 regions from genomic DNA. The original pipeline was this. The number of nucleated cells in each sample was estimated by amplification of reference gene primers within the assay. Sequence reads were collapsed and filtered to measure the absolute abundance of every unique TCRbeta CDR3 rearrangement. For each sample, productive Simpson clonality was calculated as the square root of Simpson's diversity index across productive rearrangements. TCRdb carries this immuneACCESS record with in-frame sequences only. Its versions omit some clonotypes, under half of them owing to an unresolved V gene in the studies checked, with the rest unexplained. That table is the source of V, J and clone size, and D and trimming were worked out from the DNA. The sample includes around 120,000 clones, with 55% to 75% observed a single time. Together, the top ten hold around 0.9% of the sample.

Regarding this clone: It lacks a known antigen. The sample holds no much larger clone one base away, and base qualities are not on file.

Counted from cysteine to phenylalanine, this CDR3 has 17 amino acids. Left in the record is the CDR3 DNA by itself, 51 bases read in frame from the first base. Taken from the germline V gene (reference sequence), the CDR1 and CDR2 loops are LGHDT and YNNKEL. Here V drops 1 base and J drops 5 bases, and the junction holds 10 bases not matched to any gene. What the work shows at the level of the full study, not this receptor alone: The quantity of clinical and demographic metadata differed by source and by participant and was supplied without curation.

The receptor chain draws on TRBV3-1 (or the pseudogene TRBV3-2) and TRBJ2-3; 9 of the junction bases match TRBD2. This receptor was obtained from a human donor with acute or convalescent COVID-19. The donor label of this sample is uncertain. Sequences were obtained from peripheral blood. The CDR3 region reads CASSQVSSGGIRDTQYF. The nucleotide sequence reads TGTGCCAGCAGCCAAGTTTCCAGCGGGGGGATAAGAGATACGCAGTATTTT.